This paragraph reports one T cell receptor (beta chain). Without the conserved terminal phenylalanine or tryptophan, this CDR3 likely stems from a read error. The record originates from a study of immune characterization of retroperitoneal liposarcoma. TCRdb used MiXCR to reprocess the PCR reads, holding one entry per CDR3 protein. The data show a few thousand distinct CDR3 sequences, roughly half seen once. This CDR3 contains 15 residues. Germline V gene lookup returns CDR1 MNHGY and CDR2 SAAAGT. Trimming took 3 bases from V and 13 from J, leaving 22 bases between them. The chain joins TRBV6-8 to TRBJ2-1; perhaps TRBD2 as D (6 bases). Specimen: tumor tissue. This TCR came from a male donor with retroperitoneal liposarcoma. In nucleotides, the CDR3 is TGTGCCAGCAGTTATAGCCCCGGGACGGGAGAGACCCAGTTCTTA. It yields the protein CASSYSPGTGETQFL.